This T cell receptor (beta chain) was profiled in a study of T cell changes during pregnancy in multiple sclerosis. The CDR3 totals 16 residues. J gave up 3 bases and V 4 bases, and 11 bases lay outside the gene matches. Germline lookup yields CDR1 MNHNY and CDR2 SVGAGI (reference sequence). Clones were sequenced by immunoSEQ multiplex PCR, and TCRdb holds only the in-frame ones, with some missing. This repertoire shows fewer than 50,000 clones, roughly 94% found once; its top ten account for around 0.34%. The clonotype comes from a female donor with multiple sclerosis, enrolled in a pregnancy study. The sample in question was CD4+ T cells from peripheral blood mononuclear cells, obtained in the third trimester of pregnancy. The rearrangement links TRBV6-6 to TRBJ2-7; 8 nucleotides match TRBD1. The CDR3 region has the DNA TGTGCCAGCAGTTCCCCGGATGGCAGGGGGCACTACGAGCAGTACTTC. Encoded protein: CASSSPDGRGHYEQYF.